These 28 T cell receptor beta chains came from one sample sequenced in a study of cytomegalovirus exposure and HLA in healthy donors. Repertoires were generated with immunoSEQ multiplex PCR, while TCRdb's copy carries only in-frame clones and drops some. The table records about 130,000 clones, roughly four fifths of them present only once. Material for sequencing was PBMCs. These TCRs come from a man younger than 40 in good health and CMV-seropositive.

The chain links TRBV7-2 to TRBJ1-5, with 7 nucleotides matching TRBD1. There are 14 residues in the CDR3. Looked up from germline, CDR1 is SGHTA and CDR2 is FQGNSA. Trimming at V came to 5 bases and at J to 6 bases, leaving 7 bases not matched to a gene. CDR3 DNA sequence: TGTGCCAGCAGCCTTAGACAGGGAGGTCAGCCCCAGCATTTT. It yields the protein CASSLRQGGQPQHF.

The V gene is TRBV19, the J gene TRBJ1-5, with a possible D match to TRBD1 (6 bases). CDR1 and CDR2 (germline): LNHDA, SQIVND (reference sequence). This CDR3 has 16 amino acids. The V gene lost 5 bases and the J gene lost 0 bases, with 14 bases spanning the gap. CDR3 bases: TGTGCCAGTAGTGGGACCAGGGGCATTAGCAATCAGCCCCAGCATTTT. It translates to CASSGTRGISNQPQHF.

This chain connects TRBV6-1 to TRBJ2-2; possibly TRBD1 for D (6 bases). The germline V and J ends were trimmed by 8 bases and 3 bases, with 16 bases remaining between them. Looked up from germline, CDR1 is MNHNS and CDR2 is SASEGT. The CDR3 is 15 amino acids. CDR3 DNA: TGTGCCAGCGGGGTCGAACAGGGCTACACCGGGGAGCTGTTTTTT. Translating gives CASGVEQGYTGELFF.

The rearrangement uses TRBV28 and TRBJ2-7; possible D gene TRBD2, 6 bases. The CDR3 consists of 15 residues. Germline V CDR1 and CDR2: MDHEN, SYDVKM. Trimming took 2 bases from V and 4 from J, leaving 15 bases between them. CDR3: CASSLLAGMGYEQYF. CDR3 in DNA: TGTGCCAGCAGTTTACTCGCGGGAATGGGGTACGAGCAGTACTTC.

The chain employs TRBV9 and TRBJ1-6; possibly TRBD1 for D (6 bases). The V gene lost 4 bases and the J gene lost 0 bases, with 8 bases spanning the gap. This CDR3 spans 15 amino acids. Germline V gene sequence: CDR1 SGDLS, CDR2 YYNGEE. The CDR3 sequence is CASSIQGSYNSPLHF. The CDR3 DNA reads TGTGCCAGCAGCATACAGGGCTCCTATAATTCACCCCTCCACTTT.

The CDR3 nucleotides are TGTGCCAGCAGTGACCTAAACTATGGCTACACCTTC. This encodes CASSDLNYGYTF. V is TRBV25-1 and J is TRBJ1-2; no firm D call. The V gene's germline CDR1 is MGHDK and CDR2 SYGVNS. With 3 bases removed from V and 2 bases from J, the gap between germline ends came to 4 bases. The CDR3 sequence is 12 residues long.

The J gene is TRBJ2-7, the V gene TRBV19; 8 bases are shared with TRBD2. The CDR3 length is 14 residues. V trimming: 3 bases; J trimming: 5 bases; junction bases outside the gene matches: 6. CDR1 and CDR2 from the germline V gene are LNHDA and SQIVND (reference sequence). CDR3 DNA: TGTGCCAGTAGTATTGCCGGGACTAGAGACGAGCAGTACTTC. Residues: CASSIAGTRDEQYF.

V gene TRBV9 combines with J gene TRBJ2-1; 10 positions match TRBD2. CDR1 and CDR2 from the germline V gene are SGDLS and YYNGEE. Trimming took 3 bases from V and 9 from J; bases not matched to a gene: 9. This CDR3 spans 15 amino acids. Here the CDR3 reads CASSASGGAASEQFF. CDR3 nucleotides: TGTGCCAGCAGCGCGAGCGGGGGGGCCGCATCTGAGCAGTTCTTC. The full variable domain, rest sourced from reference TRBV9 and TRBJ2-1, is DSGVTQTPKHLITATGQRVTLRCSPRSGDLSVYWYQQSLDQGLQFLIQYYNGEERAKGNILERFSAQQFPDLHSELNLSSLELGDSALYFCASSASGGAASEQFFGPGTRLTVL.

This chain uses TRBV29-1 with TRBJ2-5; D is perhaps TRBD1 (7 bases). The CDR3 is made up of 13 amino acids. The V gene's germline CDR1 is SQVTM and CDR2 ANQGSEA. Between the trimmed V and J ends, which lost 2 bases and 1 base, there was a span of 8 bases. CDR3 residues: CSVEQGGQETQYF. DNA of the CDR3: TGCAGCGTTGAACAGGGGGGCCAAGAGACCCAGTACTTC.

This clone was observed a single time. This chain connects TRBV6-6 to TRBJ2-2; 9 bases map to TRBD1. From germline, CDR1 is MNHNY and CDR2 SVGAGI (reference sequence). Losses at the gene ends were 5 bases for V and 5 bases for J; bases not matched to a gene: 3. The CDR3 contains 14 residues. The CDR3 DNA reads TGTGCCAGCAGTCCGGGACAGGGAACCGGGGAGCTGTTTTTT. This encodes CASSPGQGTGELFF.

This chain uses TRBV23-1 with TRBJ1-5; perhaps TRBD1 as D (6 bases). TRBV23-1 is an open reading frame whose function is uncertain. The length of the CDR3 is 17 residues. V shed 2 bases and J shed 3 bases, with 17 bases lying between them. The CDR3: CASSQPEQGSLNQPQHF. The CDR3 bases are TGCGCCAGCAGTCAACCTGAACAGGGCAGTCTCAATCAGCCCCAGCATTTT.

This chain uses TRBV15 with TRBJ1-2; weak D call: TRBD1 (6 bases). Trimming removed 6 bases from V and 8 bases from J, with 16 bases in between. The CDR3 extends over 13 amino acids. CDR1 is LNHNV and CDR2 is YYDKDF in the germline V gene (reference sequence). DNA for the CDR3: TGTGCCACCAGTAAGACAGGCGCCGTGGGCTACACCTTC. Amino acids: CATSKTGAVGYTF.

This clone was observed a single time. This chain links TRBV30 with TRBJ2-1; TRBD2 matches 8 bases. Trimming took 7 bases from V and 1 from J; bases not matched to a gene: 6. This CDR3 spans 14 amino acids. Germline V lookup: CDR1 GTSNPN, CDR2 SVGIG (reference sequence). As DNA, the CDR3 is TGTGCCTTCACAGCGGGAGCATCCTACAATGAGCAGTTCTTC. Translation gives CAFTAGASYNEQFF.

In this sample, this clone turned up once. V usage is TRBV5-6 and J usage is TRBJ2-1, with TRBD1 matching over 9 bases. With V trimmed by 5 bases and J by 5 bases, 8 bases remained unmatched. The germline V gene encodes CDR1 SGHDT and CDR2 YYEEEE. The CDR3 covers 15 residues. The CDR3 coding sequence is TGTGCCAGCAGAGAGGGGACAGGGCTAAACAATGAGCAGTTCTTC. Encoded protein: CASREGTGLNNEQFF.

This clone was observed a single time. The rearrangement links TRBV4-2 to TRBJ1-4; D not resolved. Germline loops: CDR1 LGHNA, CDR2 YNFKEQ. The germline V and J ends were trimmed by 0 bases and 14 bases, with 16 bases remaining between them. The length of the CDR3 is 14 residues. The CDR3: CASSQEIAADWLFF. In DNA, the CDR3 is TGTGCCAGCAGCCAAGAGATCGCGGCCGATTGGCTGTTTTTT.

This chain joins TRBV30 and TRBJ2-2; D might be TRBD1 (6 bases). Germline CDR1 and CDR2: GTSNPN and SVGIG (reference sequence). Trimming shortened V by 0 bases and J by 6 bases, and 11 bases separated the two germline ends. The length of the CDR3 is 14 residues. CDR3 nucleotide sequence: TGTGCCTGGAGTGTCACAGGGATCCCCGGGGAGCTGTTTTTT. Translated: CAWSVTGIPGELFF.

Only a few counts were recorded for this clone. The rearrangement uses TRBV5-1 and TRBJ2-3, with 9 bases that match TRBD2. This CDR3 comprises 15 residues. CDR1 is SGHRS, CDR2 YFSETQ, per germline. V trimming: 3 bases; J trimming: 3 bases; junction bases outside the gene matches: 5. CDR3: CASSSGTSKTDTQYF. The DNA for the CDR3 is TGCGCCAGCAGCTCTGGGACTAGCAAAACAGATACGCAGTATTTT.

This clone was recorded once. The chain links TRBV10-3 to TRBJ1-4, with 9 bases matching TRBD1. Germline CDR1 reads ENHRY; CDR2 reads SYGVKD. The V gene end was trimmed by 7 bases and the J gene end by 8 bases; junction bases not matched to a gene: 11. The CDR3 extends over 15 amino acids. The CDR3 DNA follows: TGTGCCATCAAAGGAACAGGGGGCGCGGGGGAAAAACTGTTTTTT. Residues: CAIKGTGGAGEKLFF.

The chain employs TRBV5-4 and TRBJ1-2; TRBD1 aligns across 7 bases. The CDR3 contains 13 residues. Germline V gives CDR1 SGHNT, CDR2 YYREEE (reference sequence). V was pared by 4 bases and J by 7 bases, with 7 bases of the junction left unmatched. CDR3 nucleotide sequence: TGTGCCAGCAGCACCGGACAGGCGATTGGCTACACCTTC. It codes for CASSTGQAIGYTF. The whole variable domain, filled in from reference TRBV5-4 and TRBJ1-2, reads ETGVTQSPTHLIKTRGQQVTLRCSSQSGHNTVSWYQQALGQGPQFIFQYYREEENGRGNFPPRFSGLQFPNYSSELNVNALELDDSALYLCASSTGQAIGYTFGSGTRLTVV.

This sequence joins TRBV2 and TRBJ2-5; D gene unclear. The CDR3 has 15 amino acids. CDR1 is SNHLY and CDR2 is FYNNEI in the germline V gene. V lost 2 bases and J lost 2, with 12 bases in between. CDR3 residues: CASSERRRPQETQYF. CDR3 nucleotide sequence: TGTGCCAGCAGTGAAAGGCGGCGCCCACAAGAGACCCAGTACTTC.

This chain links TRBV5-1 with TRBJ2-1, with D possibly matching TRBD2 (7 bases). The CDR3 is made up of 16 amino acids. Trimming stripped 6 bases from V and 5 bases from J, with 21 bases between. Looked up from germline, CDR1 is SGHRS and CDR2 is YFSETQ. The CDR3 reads CASTTGGSGANNEQFF. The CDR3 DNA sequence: TGCGCCAGCACGACGGGGGGCAGCGGGGCTAACAATGAGCAGTTCTTC.

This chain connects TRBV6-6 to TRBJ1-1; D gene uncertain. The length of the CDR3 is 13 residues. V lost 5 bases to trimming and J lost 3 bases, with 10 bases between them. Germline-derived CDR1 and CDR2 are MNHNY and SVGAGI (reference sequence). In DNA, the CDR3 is TGTGCCAGCAGTAGAACAGATTACACTGAAGCTTTCTTT. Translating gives CASSRTDYTEAFF.

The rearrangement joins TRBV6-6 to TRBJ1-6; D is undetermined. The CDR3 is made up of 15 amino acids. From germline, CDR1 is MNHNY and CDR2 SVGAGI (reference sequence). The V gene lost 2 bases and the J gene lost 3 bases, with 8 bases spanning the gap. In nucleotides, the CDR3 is TGTGCCAGCAGTTACAAAGAGGGCTATAATTCACCCCTCCACTTT. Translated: CASSYKEGYNSPLHF.

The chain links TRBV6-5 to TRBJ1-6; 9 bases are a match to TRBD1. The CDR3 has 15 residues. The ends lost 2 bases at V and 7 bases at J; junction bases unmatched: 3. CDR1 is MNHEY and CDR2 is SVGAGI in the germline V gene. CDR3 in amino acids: CASSYGTGHNSPLHF. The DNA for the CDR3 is TGTGCCAGCAGTTACGGGACAGGGCACAATTCACCCCTCCACTTT.

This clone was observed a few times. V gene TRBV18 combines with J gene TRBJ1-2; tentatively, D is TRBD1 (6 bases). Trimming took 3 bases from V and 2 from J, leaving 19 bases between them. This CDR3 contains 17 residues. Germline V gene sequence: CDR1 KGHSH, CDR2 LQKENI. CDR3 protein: CASSPETGRAANYGYTF. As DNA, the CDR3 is TGTGCCAGCTCACCCGAGACAGGACGGGCTGCGAACTATGGCTACACCTTC.

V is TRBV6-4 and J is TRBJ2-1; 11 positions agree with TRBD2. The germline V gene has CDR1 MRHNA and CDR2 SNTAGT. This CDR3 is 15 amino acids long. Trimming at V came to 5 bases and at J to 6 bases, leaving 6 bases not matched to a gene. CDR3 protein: CASSRASGRTNEQFF. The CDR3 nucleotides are TGTGCCAGCAGTCGGGCTAGCGGGAGGACCAATGAGCAGTTCTTC.

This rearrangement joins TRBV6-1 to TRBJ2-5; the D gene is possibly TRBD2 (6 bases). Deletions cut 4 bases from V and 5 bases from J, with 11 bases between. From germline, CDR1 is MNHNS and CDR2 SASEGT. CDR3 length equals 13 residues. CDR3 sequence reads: CASSVKRAETQYF. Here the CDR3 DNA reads TGTGCCAGCAGTGTAAAGCGGGCGGAGACCCAGTACTTC.

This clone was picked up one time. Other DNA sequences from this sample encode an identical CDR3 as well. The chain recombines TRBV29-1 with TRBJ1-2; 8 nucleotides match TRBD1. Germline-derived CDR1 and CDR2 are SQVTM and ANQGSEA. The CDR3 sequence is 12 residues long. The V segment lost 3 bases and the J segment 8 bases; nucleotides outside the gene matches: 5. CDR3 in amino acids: CSVEAQGAGYTF. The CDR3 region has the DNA TGCAGCGTTGAGGCGCAGGGGGCGGGCTACACCTTC.